This entry lists 27 T cell receptor beta chains sequenced from one sample in a study of cytomegalovirus exposure and HLA in healthy donors. With 60 Vbeta and 13 Jbeta primers, the PCR was carried out. Data came from immunoSEQ multiplex PCR; TCRdb stores just in-frame clones and leaves some out. The sample shows around 140,000 clones, about 80% of them seen only once. The specimen sequenced was PBMCs. These receptors were collected from a middle-aged woman in good health and CMV-seronegative.

V usage is TRBV7-2 and J usage is TRBJ2-3; D is perhaps TRBD1 (6 bases). CDR1 is SGHTA, CDR2 FQGNSA, per germline. This CDR3 region has 14 residues. V gave up 7 bases and J gave up 1 base, with 12 bases separating them. The CDR3 DNA follows: TGTGCCAGCACCTACCGACAGGGCACAGATACGCAGTATTTT. Translation: CASTYRQGTDTQYF. Combining the CDR3 with reference TRBV7-2 and TRBJ2-3 gives the whole variable domain GAGVSQSPSNKVTEKGKDVELRCDPISGHTALYWYRQSLGQGLEFLIYFQGNSAPDKSGLPSDRFSAERTGGSVSTLTIQRTQQEDSAVYLCASTYRQGTDTQYFGPGTRLTVL.

The V gene is TRBV25-1, the J gene TRBJ2-5, with D possibly TRBD2 on 6 matching bases. The germline CDR1 and CDR2 sequences are MGHDK and SYGVNS. This CDR3 is 16 amino acids long. The ends were cut back, 6 bases at V and 4 bases at J, with 21 bases in the middle. CDR3 nucleotides: TGTGCCAGCAGAGCGGACTTGGGGGGTTCACGAGAGACCCAGTACTTC. Translating it yields CASRADLGGSRETQYF.

V usage is TRBV7-3 and J usage is TRBJ2-3; a weak D match, TRBD2 (6 bases). Germline CDR1 and CDR2: SGHTA and FQGTGA. V dropped 5 bases and J dropped 2 bases, with 8 bases sitting between them. CDR3 size: 13 residues. CDR3 sequence: CASSPGVTDTQYF. The DNA of the CDR3 is TGTGCCAGCAGCCCGGGGGTCACAGATACGCAGTATTTT.

This chain joins TRBV5-1 and TRBJ2-3; D remains unclear. CDR1 is SGHRS and CDR2 is YFSETQ in the germline V gene. The V end lost 4 bases, the J end lost 3 bases, and 6 bases lay between the germline ends. The CDR3 sequence is 12 residues long. This CDR3 reads CASSPVTDTQYF. Here the CDR3 DNA reads TGCGCCAGCAGCCCGGTTACAGATACGCAGTATTTT.

The chain has TRBV21-1 and TRBJ1-5. TRBV21-1 is a pseudogene segment. The CDR3 extends over 23 amino acids. CDR3 sequence reads: CASSKRGQSQMEGKADSNQPQHF. For the CDR3, the DNA is TGTGCCAGCAGCAAAAGGGGCCAGTCTCAGATGGAGGGGAAAGCTGATAGCAATCAGCCCCAGCATTTT.

This clone appeared a single time. The chain employs TRBV7-9 and TRBJ1-4, with a tentative D call TRBD1 (6 bases). Trimming removed 1 base at V and 0 bases at J, with 6 bases between. Germline CDR1 reads SEHNR; CDR2 reads FQNEAQ (reference sequence). The CDR3 spans 15 residues. CDR3: CASSLGTATNEKLFF. The CDR3 DNA follows: TGTGCCAGCAGCTTAGGGACAGCAACTAATGAAAAACTGTTTTTT.

The J gene is TRBJ1-2, the V gene TRBV6-1; possibly TRBD1 for D (6 bases). V was pared by 4 bases and J by 1 base, with 13 bases between. Germline V CDR1 and CDR2: MNHNS, SASEGT. This CDR3 has 15 residues. In DNA, the CDR3 is TGTGCCAGCAGTGCAGGGGCGAGGGTTAACTATGGCTACACCTTC. Translated, it gives CASSAGARVNYGYTF.

The rearrangement joins TRBV7-8 to TRBJ2-2; no definite D call. Germline values: CDR1 SGHVS, CDR2 FQNEAQ. V was shortened by 5 bases and J by 5 bases, with 15 bases between the two germline ends. CDR3 size: 15 residues. The CDR3 spells CASSPAVRWTGELFF. CDR3 nucleotides: TGTGCCAGCAGCCCTGCGGTCCGTTGGACCGGGGAGCTGTTTTTT.

V is TRBV9 and J is TRBJ2-5; D gene unclear. V was pared by 0 bases and J by 4 bases, with 10 bases between. The germline V gene encodes CDR1 SGDLS and CDR2 YYNGEE. This CDR3 region has 14 residues. CDR3 region: CASSVGGGGETQYF. The CDR3 nucleotides read TGTGCCAGCAGCGTAGGAGGCGGCGGAGAGACCCAGTACTTC.

This sequence joins TRBV4-2 and TRBJ2-3; D is uncertain. The V gene lost 1 base and the J gene lost 6 bases, with 5 bases spanning the gap. The length of the CDR3 is 12 residues. Germline assignment: CDR1 LGHNA and CDR2 YNFKEQ. In nucleotides, the CDR3 is TGTGCCAGCAGCCAAGTCTACGATACGCAGTATTTT. Amino acid sequence: CASSQVYDTQYF.

The CDR3 loop is CASSLGQGATNEKLFF. In nucleotides, the CDR3 is TGTGCCAGCAGCTTGGGGCAGGGGGCCACTAATGAAAAACTGTTTTTT. The chain couples TRBV5-5 to TRBJ1-4, with 8 positions matching TRBD1. Trimming removed 0 bases from V and 2 bases from J; junction bases left unmatched: 3. The CDR3 extends over 16 amino acids. Germline V lookup: CDR1 SGHKS, CDR2 YYEKEE (reference sequence).

The genes are TRBV4-2 and TRBJ1-2; D is possibly TRBD1 (6 bases). This CDR3 has 18 residues. V was clipped by 2 bases and J by 6 bases, with 25 bases between them. The germline V gene has CDR1 LGHNA and CDR2 YNFKEQ. The chain's CDR3 is CASSQKGQGRAEKDGYTF. CDR3 bases: TGTGCCAGCAGCCAAAAGGGACAAGGAAGGGCGGAGAAGGATGGCTACACCTTC.

The genes are TRBV5-1 and TRBJ2-7, with D possibly TRBD2 on 5 matching bases. The CDR3 covers 15 residues. Germline CDR1 reads SGHRS; CDR2 reads YFSETQ. Trimming left V 7 bases short and J 1 base short, with 18 bases between. The CDR3 protein is CASQSLLGNSYEQYF. For the CDR3, the DNA is TGCGCCAGCCAGAGCCTACTAGGGAATTCCTACGAGCAGTACTTC.

This clone was observed a single time. This chain connects TRBV10-3 to TRBJ1-2; 10 bases match TRBD1. V gave up 4 bases and J gave up 2 bases; unmatched junction bases: 1. The CDR3 is 14 residues long. The germline V gene encodes CDR1 ENHRY and CDR2 SYGVKD. Written as DNA, the CDR3 is TGTGCCATCAGTGCGACAGGGGGCAACTATGGCTACACCTTC. Its translation: CAISATGGNYGYTF.

This chain uses TRBV4-3 with TRBJ1-2, with 7 bases aligning to TRBD1. Trimming took 8 bases from V and 1 from J; bases not matched to a gene: 4. Looked up from germline, CDR1 is LGHNA and CDR2 is YSLEER. The CDR3 spans 13 residues. CDR3 DNA: TGCGCCAGCCGACAGGGATTTAACTATGGCTACACCTTC. Translated: CASRQGFNYGYTF.

This rearrangement joins TRBV7-2 to TRBJ2-5; 12 positions agree with TRBD2. The ends lost 5 bases at V and 1 base at J; junction bases unmatched: 5. CDR1 SGHTA and CDR2 FQGNSA come from the germline V gene. This CDR3 spans 16 amino acids. The CDR3 DNA reads as TGTGCCAGCAGCCGCACTAGCGGGAGGACCCAAGAGACCCAGTACTTC. This codes for CASSRTSGRTQETQYF.

The rearrangement uses TRBV10-1 and TRBJ1-2; D perhaps matches TRBD1 (6 bases). The CDR3 length is 15 residues. From germline, CDR1 is WNHNN and CDR2 SYGVQD (reference sequence). V shed 3 bases and J shed 2 bases, with 13 bases lying between them. For the CDR3, the DNA is TGCGCCAGCAGTGATAATAGAGACAGGAACTATGGCTACACCTTC. It codes for CASSDNRDRNYGYTF.

The chain uses TRBV6-6 and TRBJ2-7; the match to TRBD1 covers 7 bases. From germline, CDR1 is MNHNY and CDR2 SVGAGI (reference sequence). V dropped 0 bases and J dropped 3; count of bases not matched to a gene: 8. This CDR3 is 16 amino acids long. The CDR3 DNA reads TGTGCCAGCAGTTACTCGACAGGGTCCTATAACTACGAGCAGTACTTC. Translation: CASSYSTGSYNYEQYF.

The chain uses TRBV5-1 and TRBJ2-1, with a tentative D call TRBD1 (5 bases). This CDR3 is 13 amino acids long. The germline V gene has CDR1 SGHRS and CDR2 YFSETQ. The ends were cut back, 1 base at V and 5 bases at J, with 7 bases in the middle. CDR3 sequence (DNA): TGCGCCAGCAGCTTGTGGGGCAACAATGAGCAGTTCTTC. This sequence encodes CASSLWGNNEQFF.

The rearrangement links TRBV7-3 to TRBJ2-2; no clear D. V was pared by 6 bases and J by 4 bases, with 6 bases between. The CDR3 has 12 amino acids. Germline V gene sequence: CDR1 SGHTA, CDR2 FQGTGA. CDR3 amino acids: CASRHSTGELFF. DNA for the CDR3: TGTGCCAGCAGACATTCCACCGGGGAGCTGTTTTTT.

The chain joins TRBV18 to TRBJ2-7; 8 positions agree with TRBD1. CDR3 length equals 14 residues. Germline values: CDR1 KGHSH, CDR2 LQKENI. V was pared by 9 bases and J by 3 bases, with 10 bases of the junction left unmatched. The CDR3: CASRPGTGYYEQYF. In DNA form, the CDR3 reads TGTGCCAGTCGTCCCGGGACAGGTTACTACGAGCAGTACTTC. Filled out from reference TRBV18 and TRBJ2-7, the complete variable domain reads NAGVMQNPRHLVRRRGQEARLRCSPMKGHSHVYWYRQLPEEGLKFMVYLQKENIIDESGMPKERFSAEFPKEGPSILRIQQVVRGDSAAYFCASRPGTGYYEQYFGPGTRLTVT.

This clone was observed a handful of times. J is TRBJ1-3 and V is TRBV20-1; D is undetermined. CDR1 is DFQATT and CDR2 is SNEGSKA in the germline V gene (reference sequence). The CDR3 runs to 11 residues. V was shortened by 3 bases and J by 3 bases, with 3 bases between the two germline ends. In nucleotides, the CDR3 is TGCAGTGCTAGCTTTGGAAACACCATATATTTT. Residues: CSASFGNTIYF.

This clone was counted between two and nine times. The chain links TRBV28 to TRBJ1-5; tentatively, D is TRBD1 (5 bases). The CDR3 runs 15 residues. Trimming took 3 bases from V and 9 from J, leaving 18 bases between them. CDR1 is MDHEN and CDR2 is SYDVKM in the germline V gene. The CDR3 coding sequence is TGTGCCAGCAGTTTTAACCCGTCAGGGAGGAGGCCCCAGCATTTT. Its translation: CASSFNPSGRRPQHF.

The CDR3 is CASSDAAASRDTQYF. DNA of the CDR3: TGCGCCAGCAGCGATGCGGCGGCTTCCCGGGATACGCAGTATTTT. The J gene is TRBJ2-3, the V gene TRBV5-1, with no clear D. V lost 4 bases, J lost 6 bases, and 18 bases lay in between. The CDR3 runs 15 residues. CDR1 is SGHRS and CDR2 is YFSETQ in the germline V gene.

V gene TRBV7-2 combines with J gene TRBJ2-7; TRBD2 is a possible D gene (6 bases). Deletions cut 0 bases from V and 5 bases from J, with 20 bases between. Germline CDR1 SGHTA, CDR2 FQGNSA. The CDR3 is 17 amino acids. The CDR3 DNA reads as TGTGCCAGCAGCTTAGCCTTGGCGGGATGGCTAGGCGACGAGCAGTACTTC. Amino acid sequence: CASSLALAGWLGDEQYF.

This chain links TRBV28 with TRBJ2-7, with 9 bases lining up with TRBD1. The CDR3 length is 13 residues. The V gene end was trimmed by 9 bases and the J gene end by 6 bases; junction bases not matched to a gene: 9. The germline V gene has CDR1 MDHEN and CDR2 SYDVKM. The DNA for the CDR3 is TGTGCCAGTCAGGCCGGGACAGGGTTCGAGCAGTACTTC. Residues: CASQAGTGFEQYF.

This clone was detected a few times. This sequence joins TRBV28 and TRBJ2-4; 7 positions agree with TRBD1. This CDR3 contains 13 residues. The ends lost 6 bases at V and 6 bases at J; junction bases unmatched: 5. CDR1 is MDHEN, CDR2 SYDVKM, per germline. Here the CDR3 DNA reads TGTGCCAGCAGGACAGGGTTTGTAAACATTCAGTACTTC. It codes for CASRTGFVNIQYF.